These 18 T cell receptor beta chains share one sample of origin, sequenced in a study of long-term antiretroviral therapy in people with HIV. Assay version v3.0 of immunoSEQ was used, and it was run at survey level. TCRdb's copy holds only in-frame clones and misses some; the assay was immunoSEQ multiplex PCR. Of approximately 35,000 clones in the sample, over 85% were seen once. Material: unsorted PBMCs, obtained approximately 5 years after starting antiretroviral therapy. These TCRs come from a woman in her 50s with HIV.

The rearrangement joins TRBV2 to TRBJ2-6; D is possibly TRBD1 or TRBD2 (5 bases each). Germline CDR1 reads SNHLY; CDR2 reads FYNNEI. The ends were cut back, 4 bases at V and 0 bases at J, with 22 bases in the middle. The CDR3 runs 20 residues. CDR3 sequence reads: CASSVKGSPPGTSGANVLTF. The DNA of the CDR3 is TGTGCCAGCAGTGTAAAAGGGAGCCCCCCAGGGACCTCTGGGGCCAACGTCCTGACTTTC. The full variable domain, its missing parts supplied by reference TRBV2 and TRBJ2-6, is EPEVTQTPSHQVTQMGQEVILRCVPISNHLYFYWYRQILGQKVEFLVSFYNNEISEKSEIFDDQFSVERPDGSNFTLKIRSTKLEDSAMYFCASSVKGSPPGTSGANVLTFGAGSRLTVL.

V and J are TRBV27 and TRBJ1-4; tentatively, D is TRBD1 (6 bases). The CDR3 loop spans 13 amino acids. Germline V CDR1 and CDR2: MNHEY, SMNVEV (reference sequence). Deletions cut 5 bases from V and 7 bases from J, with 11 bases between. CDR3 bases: TGTGCCAGCAGTACAAACAGGGTTGAAAAACTGTTTTTT. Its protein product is CASSTNRVEKLFF.

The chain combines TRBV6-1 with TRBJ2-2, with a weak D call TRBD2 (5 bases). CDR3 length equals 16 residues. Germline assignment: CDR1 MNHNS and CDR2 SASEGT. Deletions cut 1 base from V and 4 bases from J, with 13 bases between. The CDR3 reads CASSEGRGPSTGELFF. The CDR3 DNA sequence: TGTGCCAGCAGTGAAGGTAGAGGGCCGAGCACCGGGGAGCTGTTTTTT.

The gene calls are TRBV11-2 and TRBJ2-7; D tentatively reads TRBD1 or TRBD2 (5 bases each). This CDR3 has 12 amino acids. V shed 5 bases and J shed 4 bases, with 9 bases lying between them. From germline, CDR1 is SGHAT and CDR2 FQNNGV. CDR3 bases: TGTGCCAGCAGCCCCGGGGCTTACGAGCAGTACTTC. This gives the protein CASSPGAYEQYF.

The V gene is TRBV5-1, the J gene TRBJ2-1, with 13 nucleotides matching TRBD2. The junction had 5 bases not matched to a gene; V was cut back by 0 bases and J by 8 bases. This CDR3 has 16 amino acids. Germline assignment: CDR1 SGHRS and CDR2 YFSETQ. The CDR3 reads CASSLGTSGGEDEQFF. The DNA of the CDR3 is TGCGCCAGCAGCTTGGGGACTAGCGGGGGTGAGGATGAGCAGTTCTTC.

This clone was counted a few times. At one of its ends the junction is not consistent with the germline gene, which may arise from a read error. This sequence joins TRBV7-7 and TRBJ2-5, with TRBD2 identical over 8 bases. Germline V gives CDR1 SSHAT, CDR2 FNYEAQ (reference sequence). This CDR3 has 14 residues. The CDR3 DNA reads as TGTGCTAGCAGCGATAGCGGGATGATGGAGACCCAGTACTTC. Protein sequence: CASSDSGMMETQYF.

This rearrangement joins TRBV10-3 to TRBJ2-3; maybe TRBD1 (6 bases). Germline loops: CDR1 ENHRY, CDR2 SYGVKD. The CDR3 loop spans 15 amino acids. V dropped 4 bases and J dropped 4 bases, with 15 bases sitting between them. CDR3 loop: CAISADRTSADTQYF. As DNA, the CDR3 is TGTGCCATCAGTGCCGACAGGACGAGCGCAGATACGCAGTATTTT.

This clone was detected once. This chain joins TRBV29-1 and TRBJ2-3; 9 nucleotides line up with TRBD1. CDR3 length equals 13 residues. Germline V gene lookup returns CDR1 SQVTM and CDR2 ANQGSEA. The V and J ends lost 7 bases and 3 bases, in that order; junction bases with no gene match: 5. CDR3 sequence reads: CSAGDRATDTQYF. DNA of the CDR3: TGCAGCGCGGGGGACAGGGCGACAGATACGCAGTATTTT.

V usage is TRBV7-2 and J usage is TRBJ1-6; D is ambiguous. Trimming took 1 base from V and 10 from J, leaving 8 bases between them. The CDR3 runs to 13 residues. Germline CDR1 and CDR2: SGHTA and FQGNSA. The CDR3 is CASSLVPESPLHF. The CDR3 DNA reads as TGTGCCAGCAGCTTAGTTCCGGAATCACCCCTCCACTTT. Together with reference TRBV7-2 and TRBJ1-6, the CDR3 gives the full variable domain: GAGVSQSPSNKVTEKGKDVELRCDPISGHTALYWYRQSLGQGLEFLIYFQGNSAPDKSGLPSDRFSAERTGGSVSTLTIQRTQQEDSAVYLCASSLVPESPLHFGNGTRLTVT.

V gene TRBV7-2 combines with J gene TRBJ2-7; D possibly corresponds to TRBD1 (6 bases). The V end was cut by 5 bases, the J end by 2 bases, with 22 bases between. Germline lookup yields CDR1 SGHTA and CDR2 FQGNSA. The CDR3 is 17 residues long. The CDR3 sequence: CASSQRGRTELPYEQYF. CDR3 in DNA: TGTGCCAGCAGCCAACGGGGTCGGACAGAACTCCCCTACGAGCAGTACTTC. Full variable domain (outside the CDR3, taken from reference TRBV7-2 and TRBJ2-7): GAGVSQSPSNKVTEKGKDVELRCDPISGHTALYWYRQSLGQGLEFLIYFQGNSAPDKSGLPSDRFSAERTGGSVSTLTIQRTQQEDSAVYLCASSQRGRTELPYEQYFGPGTRLTVT.

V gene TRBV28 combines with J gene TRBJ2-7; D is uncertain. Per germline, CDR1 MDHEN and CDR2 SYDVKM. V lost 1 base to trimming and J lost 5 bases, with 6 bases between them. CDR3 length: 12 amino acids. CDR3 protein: CASSLFPDEQYF. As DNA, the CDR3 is TGTGCCAGCAGTTTATTCCCCGACGAGCAGTACTTC.

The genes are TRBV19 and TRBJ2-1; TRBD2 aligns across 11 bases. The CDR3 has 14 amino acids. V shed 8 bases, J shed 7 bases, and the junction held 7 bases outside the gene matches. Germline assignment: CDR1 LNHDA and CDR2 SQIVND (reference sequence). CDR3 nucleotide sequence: TGTGCCAGTGGACTTAGCGGGGGGGCTAATGAGCAGTTCTTC. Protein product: CASGLSGGANEQFF. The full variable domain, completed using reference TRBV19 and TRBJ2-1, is DGGITQSPKYLFRKEGQNVTLSCEQNLNHDAMYWYRQDPGQGLRLIYYSQIVNDFQKGDIAEGYSVSREKKESFPLTVTSAQKNPTAFYLCASGLSGGANEQFFGPGTRLTVL.

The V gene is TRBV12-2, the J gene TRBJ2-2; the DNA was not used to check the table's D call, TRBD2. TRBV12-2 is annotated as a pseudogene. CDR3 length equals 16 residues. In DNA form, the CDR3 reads TGTGCAAGTCGCTTACCTACTAGCGGTCACACCGGGGAGCTGTTTTTT. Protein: CASRLPTSGHTGELFF.

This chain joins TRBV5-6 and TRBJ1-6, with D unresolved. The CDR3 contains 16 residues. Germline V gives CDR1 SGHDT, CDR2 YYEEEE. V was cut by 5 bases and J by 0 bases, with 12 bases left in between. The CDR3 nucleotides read TGTGCCAGCAGTGTGGATGGATACTCCTATAATTCACCCCTCCACTTT. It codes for CASSVDGYSYNSPLHF.

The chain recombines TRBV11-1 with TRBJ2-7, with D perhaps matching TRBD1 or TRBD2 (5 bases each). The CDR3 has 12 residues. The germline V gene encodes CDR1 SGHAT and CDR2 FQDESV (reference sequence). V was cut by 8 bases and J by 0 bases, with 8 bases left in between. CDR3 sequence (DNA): TGTGCCAGCCGGGACGCCTCCTACGAGCAGTACTTC. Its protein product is CASRDASYEQYF.

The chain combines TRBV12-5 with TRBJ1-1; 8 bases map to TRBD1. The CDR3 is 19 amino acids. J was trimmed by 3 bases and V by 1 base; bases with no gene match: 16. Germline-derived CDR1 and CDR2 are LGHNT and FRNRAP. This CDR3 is CASGLGSSFGTGLYTEAFF. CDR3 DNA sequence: TGTGCTAGTGGTTTGGGGTCCTCCTTCGGGACAGGCCTTTACACTGAAGCTTTCTTT.

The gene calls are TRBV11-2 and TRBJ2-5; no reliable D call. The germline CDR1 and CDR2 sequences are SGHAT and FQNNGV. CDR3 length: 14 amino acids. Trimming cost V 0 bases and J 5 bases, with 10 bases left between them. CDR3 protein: CASSLDSLWETQYF. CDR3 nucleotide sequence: TGTGCCAGCAGCTTAGATAGCCTCTGGGAGACCCAGTACTTC.

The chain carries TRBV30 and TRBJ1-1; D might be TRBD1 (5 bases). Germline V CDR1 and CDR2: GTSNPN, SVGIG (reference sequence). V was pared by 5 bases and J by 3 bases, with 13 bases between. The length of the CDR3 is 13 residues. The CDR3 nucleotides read TGTGCCTGGTGCCAACGGGGGGACACTGAAGCTTTCTTT. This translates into CAWCQRGDTEAFF.